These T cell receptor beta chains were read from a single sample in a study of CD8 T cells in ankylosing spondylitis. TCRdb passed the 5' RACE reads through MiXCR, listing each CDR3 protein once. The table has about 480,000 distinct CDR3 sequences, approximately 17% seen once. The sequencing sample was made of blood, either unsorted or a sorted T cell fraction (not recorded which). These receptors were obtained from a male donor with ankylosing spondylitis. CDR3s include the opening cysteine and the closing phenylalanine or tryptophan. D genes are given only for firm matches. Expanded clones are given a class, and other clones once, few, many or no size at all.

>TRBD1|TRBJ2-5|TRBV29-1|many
TGCAGCGTTGGACAGGGGCTCATGGAGACCCAGTACTTC
CSVGQGLMETQYF
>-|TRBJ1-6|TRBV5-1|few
TGCGCCAGCAGCTTGGGTATTTCGGCAGGGGAGGGTTCACCCCTCCACTTT
CASSLGISAGEGSPLHF
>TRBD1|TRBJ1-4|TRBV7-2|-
TGTGCCAGCAGCTTAGAGACAGGGGCTGAAAAACTGTTTTTT
CASSLETGAEKLFF
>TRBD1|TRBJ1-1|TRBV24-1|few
TGTGCCACCAGTGATCAACAGGGGGGCTACACTGAAGCTTTCTTT
CATSDQQGGYTEAFF
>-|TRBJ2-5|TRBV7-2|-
TGTGCCAGCGGCACTAGCCTGAGGGACCAGTACTTC
CASGTSLRDQYF
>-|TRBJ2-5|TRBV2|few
TGTGCCAGCAAAAACAGGGAGATACGAGAGACCCAGTACTTC
CASKNREIRETQYF
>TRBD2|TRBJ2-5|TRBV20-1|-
TGCAGCCCTAGCTCTAGCGGGGGATCCCCATTGGAGACCCAGTACTTC
CSPSSSGGSPLETQYF
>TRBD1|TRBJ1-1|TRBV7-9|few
TGTGCCAGCAGCAGACAGGGGTCACGGGACACTGAAGCTTTCTTT
CASSRQGSRDTEAFF
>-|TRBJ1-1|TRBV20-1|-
TGCAGTGCTAGAACCTCGGGGGGTGTGAACACTGAAGCTTTCTTT
CSARTSGGVNTEAFF
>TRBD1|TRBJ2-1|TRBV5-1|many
TGCGCCAGCAGCCCGGGACAGACCCAATACAATGAGCAGTTCTTC
CASSPGQTQYNEQFF
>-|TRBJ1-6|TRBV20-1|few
TGCAGTGCTAGGAGGGGGGACTCCTATAATTCACCCCTCCACTTT
CSARRGDSYNSPLHF
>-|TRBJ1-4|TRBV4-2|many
TGTGCCAGCAGCCGCCAGGACAATGAAAAACTGTTTTTT
CASSRQDNEKLFF
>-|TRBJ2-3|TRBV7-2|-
TGTGCCAGCAGCTTAGGCGGTAAGCCCACCGCGGGCACAGATACGCAGTATTTT
CASSLGGKPTAGTDTQYF
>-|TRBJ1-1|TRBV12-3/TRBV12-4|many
TGTGCCAGCAGTTTCAGTAACACTGAAGCTTTCTTT
CASSFSNTEAFF
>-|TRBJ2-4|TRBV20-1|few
TGCAGTGCTAGACCGCCTTGGGGAAGGATAGCCAAAAACATTCAGTACTTC
CSARPPWGRIAKNIQYF
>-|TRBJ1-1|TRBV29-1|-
TGCAGCGTTGAAGGACGGGGAGGGACTGAAGCTTTCTTT
CSVEGRGGTEAFF
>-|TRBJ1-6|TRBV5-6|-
TGTGCCAGCAGCTTTGGGACCCGGCAGTCACCCCTCCACTTT
CASSFGTRQSPLHF
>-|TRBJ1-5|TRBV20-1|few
TGCAGTGCTAGAGATTCGTCCAGGGAGGGTCAGCCCCAGCATTTT
CSARDSSREGQPQHF
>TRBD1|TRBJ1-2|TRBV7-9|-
TGTGCCAGCAGCCGAACAGGACAGGGGGCCGATGGCTACACCTTC
CASSRTGQGADGYTF
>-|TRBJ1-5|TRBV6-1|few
TGTGCCAGCAGTGGATATAGCAATCAGCCCCAGCATTTT
CASSGYSNQPQHF